These 23 T cell receptor beta chains came from one sample sequenced in a study of T cell responses to AZD1222 COVID-19 vaccine. The method was immunoSEQ multiplex PCR; TCRdb's version includes in-frame clones alone and lacks a portion of them. The table records 45,000 to 55,000 clones, roughly 80% of them present only once. The material was peripheral blood, obtained on day 0 of AZD1222 vaccination. These receptor sequences come from an adult in good health.

This clone has just a few counts. The V and J genes are TRBV19 and TRBJ1-4; D gene uncertain. The V end lost 5 bases, the J end lost 1 base, and 11 bases lay between the germline ends. The CDR3 loop spans 15 amino acids. CDR1 and CDR2 from the germline V gene are LNHDA and SQIVND (reference sequence). CDR3 sequence: CASSEDGRTNEKLFF. The CDR3 nucleotides read TGTGCCAGTAGTGAGGACGGTAGAACTAATGAAAAACTGTTTTTT.

J is TRBJ2-7 and V is TRBV10-3; D is possibly TRBD2 (6 bases). This CDR3 is 15 amino acids long. Germline lookup yields CDR1 ENHRY and CDR2 SYGVKD. V lost 8 bases, J lost 0 bases, and 17 bases lay in between. CDR3 in amino acids: CAIWAGPPSSYEQYF. CDR3 in DNA: TGTGCCATCTGGGCGGGACCACCGAGCTCCTACGAGCAGTACTTC.

There are a few counts of this clone. The rearrangement joins TRBV5-4 to TRBJ1-1, with D possibly matching TRBD1 (6 bases). Trimming shortened V by 4 bases and J by 7 bases, and 14 bases separated the two germline ends. Germline CDR1 is SGHNT and CDR2 is YYREEE (reference sequence). This CDR3 region has 13 residues. DNA for the CDR3: TGTGCCAGCAGCCCCCAGGGGTCCGGTGAAGCTTTCTTT. This codes for CASSPQGSGEAFF.

The J gene is TRBJ1-1, the V gene TRBV19; maybe TRBD1 (6 bases). The V gene's germline CDR1 is LNHDA and CDR2 SQIVND (reference sequence). V was shortened by 0 bases and J by 3 bases, with 8 bases between the two germline ends. The CDR3 loop spans 14 amino acids. CDR3 in amino acids: CASSIDRGYTEAFF. CDR3 DNA sequence: TGTGCCAGTAGTATAGACAGGGGTTACACTGAAGCTTTCTTT.

The chain couples TRBV5-1 to TRBJ1-3; weak D call: TRBD1 (5 bases). From germline, CDR1 is SGHRS and CDR2 YFSETQ. V dropped 4 bases and J dropped 2 bases, with 16 bases sitting between them. This CDR3 contains 16 residues. The CDR3 is CASSLTDGQAGNTIYF. CDR3 nucleotide sequence: TGCGCCAGCAGCCTCACGGACGGACAAGCTGGAAACACCATATATTTT. Full variable domain (outside the CDR3, taken from reference TRBV5-1 and TRBJ1-3): KAGVTQTPRYLIKTRGQQVTLSCSPISGHRSVSWYQQTPGQGLQFLFEYFSETQRNKGNFPGRFSGRQFSNSRSEMNVSTLELGDSALYLCASSLTDGQAGNTIYFGEGSWLTVV.

In DNA form, the CDR3 reads TGTGCCAGCCTCGGGGACGGATACTCCTACGAGCAGTACTTC. It is translated as CASLGDGYSYEQYF. The chain links TRBV28 to TRBJ2-7; D possibly uses TRBD1 or TRBD2 (5 bases each). CDR1 is MDHEN, CDR2 SYDVKM, per germline. Trimming took off 8 bases at V and 0 bases at J, with 14 bases between the two ends. The CDR3 is 14 residues long. Looking up the rest from reference TRBV28 and TRBJ2-7 gives the full variable domain: DVKVTQSSRYLVKRTGEKVFLECVQDMDHENMFWYRQDPGLGLRLIYFSYDVKMKEKGDIPEGYSVSREKKERFSLILESASTNQTSMYLCASLGDGYSYEQYFGPGTRLTVT.

This chain connects TRBV3-1 (or the pseudogene TRBV3-2) to TRBJ2-3, with a weak D call TRBD2 (5 bases). Germline CDR1 LGHDT, CDR2 YNNKEL (reference sequence). The CDR3 runs to 16 residues. V was clipped by 4 bases and J by 1 base, with 15 bases between them. This CDR3 reads CASSPTLGGRTDTQYF. In nucleotides, the CDR3 is TGTGCCAGCAGCCCGACCCTCGGCGGGCGCACAGATACGCAGTATTTT.

This sequence joins TRBV6-5 and TRBJ1-2; possible D gene TRBD1, 6 bases. Trimming left V 4 bases short and J 2 bases short, with 14 bases between. There are 15 residues in the CDR3. Germline CDR1 reads MNHEY; CDR2 reads SVGAGI. The CDR3, as DNA: TGTGCCAGCAGTTCTTACAGGGCCGAGAACTATGGCTACACCTTC. Translated, it gives CASSSYRAENYGYTF.

V usage is TRBV18 and J usage is TRBJ2-1, with 7 positions matching TRBD1. The ends lost 7 bases at V and 6 bases at J; junction bases unmatched: 9. The CDR3 covers 14 residues. Germline CDR1 is KGHSH and CDR2 is LQKENI. The CDR3 region has the DNA TGTGCCAGCTTACGACAGGGTTTGGTCAATGAGCAGTTCTTC. Translating gives CASLRQGLVNEQFF.

This chain links TRBV28 with TRBJ1-1; D ambiguous. Trimming removed 3 bases at V and 9 bases at J, with 11 bases between. The length of the CDR3 is 12 residues. Germline CDR1 and CDR2: MDHEN and SYDVKM. The CDR3 protein is CASSLSVLKAFF. The CDR3 nucleotides read TGTGCCAGCAGTTTGTCAGTTCTTAAAGCTTTCTTT. Based on the CDR3 plus reference TRBV28 and TRBJ1-1, the full variable domain is DVKVTQSSRYLVKRTGEKVFLECVQDMDHENMFWYRQDPGLGLRLIYFSYDVKMKEKGDIPEGYSVSREKKERFSLILESASTNQTSMYLCASSLSVLKAFFGQGTRLTVV.

This chain uses TRBV5-4 with TRBJ1-4, with D uncertain. This CDR3 is built from 15 residues. V was trimmed by 0 bases and J by 8 bases, leaving 14 bases between them. Per the germline V gene, CDR1 is SGHNT and CDR2 is YYREEE (reference sequence). CDR3 sequence (DNA): TGTGCCAGCAGCTTGGAATTGGGCCGAGGGGAAAAACTGTTTTTT. Translated, it gives CASSLELGRGEKLFF.

This sequence joins TRBV5-5 and TRBJ1-5; 10 positions match TRBD1. The CDR3 loop spans 18 amino acids. Germline assignment: CDR1 SGHKS and CDR2 YYEKEE (reference sequence). V shed 4 bases, J shed 2 bases, and the junction held 12 bases outside the gene matches. Here the CDR3 reads CASSIGTGVPVGNQPQHF. The CDR3 nucleotides are TGTGCCAGCAGCATAGGGACAGGGGTACCAGTAGGCAATCAGCCCCAGCATTTT.

The chain has TRBV4-1 and TRBJ2-7, with D possibly being TRBD1 (8 bases). The CDR3 covers 17 residues. From germline, CDR1 is MGHRA and CDR2 YSYEKL. The ends were cut back, 0 bases at V and 0 bases at J, with 15 bases in the middle. Here the CDR3 reads CASSQEPTGGGSYEQYF. CDR3 bases: TGCGCCAGCAGCCAAGAGCCCACAGGGGGGGGCTCCTACGAGCAGTACTTC.

In this sample, this clone turned up a few times. The chain couples TRBV5-6 to TRBJ2-7; D remains ambiguous. V shed 4 bases and J shed 2 bases, with 13 bases lying between them. CDR3 length: 14 amino acids. The germline V gene has CDR1 SGHDT and CDR2 YYEEEE. CDR3 DNA: TGTGCCAGCAGCGAGAACATTGGACCCTACGAGCAGTACTTC. It is translated as CASSENIGPYEQYF. Variable domain in full (rest from reference TRBV5-6 and TRBJ2-7): DAGVTQSPTHLIKTRGQQVTLRCSPKSGHDTVSWYQQALGQGPQFIFQYYEEEERQRGNFPDRFSGHQFPNYSSELNVNALLLGDSALYLCASSENIGPYEQYFGPGTRLTVT.

The rearrangement uses TRBV27 and TRBJ2-7, with D tentatively TRBD2 (6 bases). The length of the CDR3 is 13 residues. CDR1 is MNHEY and CDR2 is SMNVEV in the germline V gene (reference sequence). Trimming removed 4 bases at V and 1 base at J, with 8 bases between. DNA of the CDR3: TGTGCCAGCAGTTCAGCGGGTTCCTACGAGCAGTACTTC. This codes for CASSSAGSYEQYF.

This clone showed up just a few times. The chain carries TRBV4-1 and TRBJ2-1; D call uncertain. CDR1 and CDR2 from the germline V gene are MGHRA and YSYEKL. Trimming cost V 5 bases and J 4 bases, with 3 bases left between them. CDR3 length: 11 residues. The CDR3 protein is CASSEYNEQFF. The CDR3 DNA reads TGCGCCAGCAGCGAATACAATGAGCAGTTCTTC.

The chain employs TRBV28 and TRBJ1-6; D remains unclear. The CDR3 has 12 amino acids. Germline V gene lookup returns CDR1 MDHEN and CDR2 SYDVKM. Trimming removed 4 bases from V and 9 bases from J, with 7 bases in between. The CDR3 here is CASSSSGSPLHF. Here the CDR3 DNA reads TGTGCCAGCAGTTCTTCCGGTTCACCCCTCCACTTT.

The V gene is TRBV7-2, the J gene TRBJ2-5, with 8 nucleotides matching TRBD2. The germline gives CDR1 SGHTA, CDR2 FQGNSA. V trimming: 5 bases; J trimming: 7 bases; junction bases outside the gene matches: 9. The CDR3 spans 14 residues. The CDR3 DNA follows: TGTGCCAGCAGCCTCCGGGAGGGGGGCTTGACCCAGTACTTC. It translates to CASSLREGGLTQYF.

This clone was counted once. The chain joins TRBV6-5 to TRBJ2-7; maybe TRBD1 (6 bases). Germline-derived CDR1 and CDR2 are MNHEY and SVGAGI. This CDR3 spans 11 amino acids. Trimming stripped 8 bases from V and 4 bases from J, with 9 bases between. The CDR3 sequence is CASGDRYEQYF. The CDR3 DNA reads TGTGCCAGCGGAGACAGGTACGAGCAGTACTTC.

The chain is built from TRBV6-5 and TRBJ1-4; D might be TRBD1 (6 bases). V was shortened by 1 base and J by 7 bases, with 16 bases between the two germline ends. The CDR3 spans 16 residues. CDR1 and CDR2 from the germline V gene are MNHEY and SVGAGI. This CDR3 is CASSYFGGGASEKLFF. DNA for the CDR3: TGTGCCAGCAGTTACTTCGGTGGGGGCGCGAGTGAAAAACTGTTTTTT.

V is TRBV9 and J is TRBJ2-6, with D perhaps matching TRBD1 or TRBD2 (5 bases each). The CDR3 is 15 amino acids. Germline CDR1 reads SGDLS; CDR2 reads YYNGEE. V shed 6 bases and J shed 0 bases, with 10 bases lying between them. For the CDR3, the DNA is TGTGCCAGCACCCCCGGGACCTCTGGGGCCAACGTCCTGACTTTC. It translates to CASTPGTSGANVLTF.

CDR3: CASRADRGLGYTF. CDR3 bases: TGTGCCAGCAGAGCGGACAGGGGGCTTGGCTACACCTTC. The chain has TRBV6-5 and TRBJ1-2; 11 bases are a match to TRBD1. V gave up 6 bases and J gave up 7 bases; unmatched junction bases: 4. The germline gives CDR1 MNHEY, CDR2 SVGAGI. This CDR3 comprises 13 residues.

This chain links TRBV6-5 with TRBJ1-5; unclear D gene. The CDR3 consists of 12 residues. V was cut by 5 bases and J by 4 bases, with 6 bases left in between. Germline CDR1 is MNHEY and CDR2 is SVGAGI. The CDR3 is CASSRWNQPQHF. The CDR3 nucleotides are TGTGCCAGCAGTCGTTGGAATCAGCCCCAGCATTTT.